This T cell receptor beta chain derives from a study of vaccination and CD4 T cells after COVID-19. Sequencing of DNA taken from cultured CD4+ T cells relied on the Oncomine TCR Beta short-read assay. MiXCR, applied by TCRdb to the PCR reads, yields one record per CDR3 protein. The repertoire includes tens of thousands of distinct CDR3 sequences, less than 45% of them detected once, and around 5% sits in the top ten. Time point given: late sampling 161 to 241 days after vaccination in a few convalescent patients. The treatment is: roughly 10-day PBMC culture with coronavirus spike peptide pools or control peptides (ViraFEST assay). There are a few counts of this clonotype. As yet, its antigen is unknown. This clonotype was obtained from a human donor who had recovered from COVID-19. The material sequenced was CD4+ T cells from blood, cultured in vitro, taken about 7 months after SARS-CoV-2 vaccination.

DNA for the CDR3: TGTGCCAGCAAGAGGGGACTAGCGGGATATGAGCAGTTCTTC. Protein product: CASKRGLAGYEQFF. The J gene is TRBJ2-1, the V gene TRBV6-1; 13 positions agree with TRBD2. CDR1 is MNHNS, CDR2 SASEGT, per germline. V was clipped by 7 bases and J by 8 bases; unmatched bases: 5. The CDR3 loop spans 14 amino acids.